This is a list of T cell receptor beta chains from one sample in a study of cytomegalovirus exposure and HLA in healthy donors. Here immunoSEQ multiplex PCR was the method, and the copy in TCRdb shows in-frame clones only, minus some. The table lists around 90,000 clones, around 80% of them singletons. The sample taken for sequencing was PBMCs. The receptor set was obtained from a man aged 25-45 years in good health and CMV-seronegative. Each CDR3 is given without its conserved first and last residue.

CDR3 protein: ASATPGGVSGANVLT
CDR3 length: 15
V gene: TRBV28

CDR3 protein: ASSFKHGAGAQY
CDR3 length: 12
V gene: TRBV11-2

CDR3 protein: ASSLRTSGRAGETQY
CDR3 length: 15
V gene: TRBV7-7

CDR3 protein: ASSSQGTGNQPQH
CDR3 length: 13
V gene: TRBV6-5

CDR3 protein: ASSLSSGQGRGDNQPQH
CDR3 length: 17
V gene: TRBV27

CDR3 protein: ASSLASSGSRSYEQY
CDR3 length: 15
V gene: TRBV5-6

CDR3 protein: ASQSPSGSVWALNEQF
CDR3 length: 16
V gene: TRBV5-1

CDR3 protein: ASSLGSGSGETQY
CDR3 length: 13
V gene: TRBV7-2

CDR3 protein: ASSQEGGNQPQH
CDR3 length: 12
V gene: TRBV4-1

CDR3 protein: AWNWGHSRGYSPLH
CDR3 length: 14
V gene: TRBV30

CDR3 protein: ASRSGLATSTDTQY
CDR3 length: 14
V gene: TRBV2

CDR3 protein: AWNQLDRDNSPLH
CDR3 length: 13
V gene: TRBV30

CDR3 protein: ASSDRGLSSGNTIY
CDR3 length: 14
V gene: TRBV6-1

CDR3 protein: TSSLNSGQGANTGELF
CDR3 length: 16
V gene: TRBV1

CDR3 protein: ASSLSGLARYT
CDR3 length: 11
V gene: TRBV28

CDR3 protein: AISGNYEGARTEAF
CDR3 length: 14
V gene: TRBV10-3

CDR3 protein: ASSSIKDREAF
CDR3 length: 11
V gene: TRBV5-1

CDR3 protein: ASSQESGNTIY
CDR3 length: 11
V gene: TRBV4-3

CDR3 protein: ASSLGSGTEAYEQY
CDR3 length: 14
V gene: TRBV7-6

CDR3 protein: ASNEFQEKLF
CDR3 length: 10
V gene: TRBV28

CDR3 protein: ASSERTSGPSSTDTQY
CDR3 length: 16
V gene: TRBV6-1

CDR3 protein: ASSVELADSYNEQF
CDR3 length: 14
V gene: TRBV9

CDR3 protein: ASSQGYEQY
CDR3 length: 9
V gene: TRBV14

CDR3 protein: ASSLNIQGSTEAF
CDR3 length: 13
V gene: TRBV7-2

CDR3 protein: AAYLTGRYTEAF
CDR3 length: 12
V gene: TRBV30

CDR3 protein: ASSRGSGSWTDTQY
CDR3 length: 14
V gene: TRBV5-1

CDR3 protein: ATATDSHEQY
CDR3 length: 10
V gene: TRBV10-3